This entry concerns a single T cell receptor beta chain. Its antigen target is currently unknown. No much larger clone is present one base from it, and per-base qualities are unavailable. These data originate in a study of graft-versus-host responses after intestinal transplantation (dated by TCRdb to the early 2020s). Looking at the study overall: The transplants that recipients got were multivisceral, liver-intestinal, or isolated intestinal. Alloreactive clones were identified by sequencing pre-transplant mixed lymphocyte reaction products and comparing them with unstimulated pre-transplant donor and recipient T cells. After intestinal transplantation, graft-versus-host and host-versus-graft alloreactive T cell clones in the graft, circulation and bone marrow were tracked using bulk TCR-beta CDR3 sequencing. Anti-thymocyte globulin induction was given to all recipients, followed by maintenance tacrolimus and steroids for 2 to 4 years. Donor T cell macrochimerism was defined as a peak of at least 4% donor T cells among recipient peripheral blood mononuclear cells. Samples from a few later patients were sequenced in-house on an Illumina MiSeq with MiXCR processing rather than by the commercial service. Of the 20 to 30 intestinal transplant recipients enrolled in the cohort, one of whom was a retransplant, a few patients without pretransplant specimens were excluded.

The sample's time point label is to be understood as: cells obtained before transplantation from donor or recipient. CD3+CD4+ and CD3+CD8+ populations were FACS-sorted from unstimulated pre-transplant donor and recipient cells taken from spleen or lymph nodes. Findings and caveats that apply to the study as a whole: Patients with donor T cell macrochimerism had high GvH to HvG T cell clonal ratios in their allografts. GvH clones were detected in recipient bone marrow, and some appeared earlier in ileal mucosa or blood, consistent with an intestinal mucosal origin. Early after transplant, peak levels of circulating GvH clones were associated with declines in HvG clones. The relatively low number and heterogeneity of intestinal transplant patients limited the conclusions.

The library was generated by the immunoSEQ multiplex PCR assay. For most patients, genomic DNA was isolated with the Qiagen DNeasy Blood and Tissue Kit and sent frozen to Adaptive Biotechnologies for TCR sequencing. Adaptive Biotechnologies carried out high-throughput TCR-beta CDR3 sequencing of genomic DNA for most patients. In the original analysis: Adaptive's ImmunoSEQ software was the source of the TCR sequencing data for fewer than 20 patients, while a few other patients were processed with MiXCR and VDJtools. To correct CD4 versus CD8 sorting errors, any sequence found in both subsets at a frequency ratio below 5:1 was removed. CDR3 nucleotide sequences shared by donor and recipient were removed because the origin of these sequences could not be assigned. Alloreactive clones required at least 2-fold expansion over unstimulated cells and minimum CFSE-low frequency of 0.002% (template counts) or 0.001% (read counts). Mappable clones were those detected in sequenced pre-transplant spleen, lymph node, or MLR CFSE-low populations of the donor or recipient. Cumulative frequency of alloreactive clones was calculated as a percentage of all sequences weighted by copy number. The table comes from immuneACCESS by way of TCRdb, which keeps in-frame sequences with V and J called. Part of the clones is missing from these tables; in studies checked, under half for an unresolved V gene and the rest for unknown reasons. That table furnishes V, J and clone size, whereas the DNA furnished D and trimming. The sample table lists about 92,000 clones, over 80% of them with a count of one. The ten top clones hold about 18% of the sample.

Reading the germline V gene gives CDR1 MDHEN and CDR2 SYDVKM. From the cysteine through the phenylalanine, the CDR3 covers 15 amino acids. Solely the CDR3 DNA is kept, with 45 bases framed from the first base. V and J are truncated by 0 bases and 5 bases respectively, leaving an intervening sequence of 11 bases. The sequence joins TRBV28 to TRBJ2-1; too little of a D gene remains to name it. Source: unstimulated CD8+ T cells sorted from spleen or lymph node cells, taken before intestinal transplant. The receptor's source is a human donor who received an intestinal transplant. The sequence in DNA is TGTGCCAGCAGTTTATGGCGGCAGGCCAACAATGAGCAGTTCTTC. Its coded protein is CASSLWRQANNEQFF.